The rows below give T cell receptor beta chains drawn from one sample of a study of T cell repertoires in cytomegalovirus infection. TCRdb re-analysed the reads in MiXCR, keeping a single row per CDR3 protein. The sample carries about 500,000 distinct CDR3 sequences, 30% to 40% recorded once. No antigen has been identified for these receptors. The sample in question was cultured PBMCs, obtained from culture after CMV antigen stimulation. These receptors all come from a human donor in good health (CMV status not recorded). Some clones in this sample may be carry-over from other donors' samples. Both conserved end residues are part of each CDR3. A D gene is named only where the DNA matches it firmly. Only part of the rows carry a size: once, few, many, or a class if the clone is expanded.

j_call: TRBJ1-4
clone_size: NA
d_call: TRBD1
v_call: TRBV2
cdr3_aa: CASSEAGQGEKLFF
cdr3_nt: TGTGCCAGCAGTGAAGCGGGACAGGGGGAAAAACTGTTTTTT

j_call: TRBJ1-5
clone_size: NA
d_call: NA
v_call: TRBV2
cdr3_aa: CASSRAVTQPQHF
cdr3_nt: TGTGCCAGCAGCCGAGCTGTCACTCAGCCCCAGCATTTT

j_call: TRBJ1-6
clone_size: few
d_call: NA
v_call: TRBV4-3
cdr3_aa: CASSDQTQESYNSPLHF
cdr3_nt: TGCGCCAGCAGCGATCAAACTCAGGAGTCTTATAATTCACCCCTCCACTTT

j_call: TRBJ1-2
clone_size: NA
d_call: TRBD1
v_call: TRBV24-1
cdr3_aa: CATSDSAGTGYYGYTF
cdr3_nt: TGTGCCACCAGTGATTCAGCCGGGACAGGGTACTATGGCTACACCTTC

j_call: TRBJ2-4
clone_size: NA
d_call: NA
v_call: TRBV3-1
cdr3_aa: CASSQDPQGLYIQYF
cdr3_nt: TGTGCCAGCAGCCAAGACCCGCAGGGTTTGTACATTCAGTACTTC

j_call: TRBJ1-1
clone_size: NA
d_call: TRBD1
v_call: TRBV24-1
cdr3_aa: CATRDRRLNTEAFF
cdr3_nt: TGTGCCACCCGGGACAGGCGTTTGAACACTGAAGCTTTCTTT

j_call: TRBJ2-2
clone_size: NA
d_call: TRBD2
v_call: TRBV27
cdr3_aa: CASSPYITSDLTGELFF
cdr3_nt: TGTGCCAGCAGTCCCTACATTACTAGCGATTTAACCGGGGAGCTGTTTTTT

j_call: TRBJ2-4
clone_size: NA
d_call: TRBD2
v_call: TRBV6-1
cdr3_aa: CASSAGTSGNIQYF
cdr3_nt: TGTGCCAGCAGCGCCGGGACTAGCGGAAACATTCAGTACTTC

j_call: TRBJ1-4
clone_size: many
d_call: NA
v_call: TRBV7-8
cdr3_aa: CASSLAFRVGEKLFF
cdr3_nt: TGTGCCAGCAGCTTAGCGTTCAGGGTTGGGGAAAAACTGTTTTTT

j_call: TRBJ1-2
clone_size: NA
d_call: TRBD1
v_call: TRBV7-9
cdr3_aa: CASSLGTGVHGYTF
cdr3_nt: TGTGCCAGCAGCTTAGGGACAGGGGTACATGGCTACACCTTC